Listed here are 16 T cell receptor beta chains from one sample, sequenced in a study of cytomegalovirus exposure and HLA in healthy donors. PCR primers comprised 60 Vbeta and 13 Jbeta primers. Repertoires were generated with immunoSEQ multiplex PCR, while TCRdb's copy carries only in-frame clones and drops some. The repertoire has over 200,000 clones, around 89% of them found once; the top ten carry roughly 0.99%. The sample comprised PBMCs. These receptors came from a woman between 18 and 30 years old in good health and CMV-seronegative.

There are a few counts of this clone. The CDR3 coding sequence is TGTGCCAGCAGTGGGGACAGTAATTCACCCCTCCACTTT. It specifies CASSGDSNSPLHF. This chain links TRBV6-4 with TRBJ1-6; 7 nucleotides match TRBD1. Germline-derived CDR1 and CDR2 are MRHNA and SNTAGT. The J segment lost 6 bases and the V segment lost 4 bases, leaving 0 bases of the junction unmatched. The CDR3 contains 13 residues.

J is TRBJ2-2 and V is TRBV29-1; D possibly corresponds to TRBD1 (6 bases). CDR3 length: 12 residues. V lost 4 bases and J 4 bases, leaving 7 bases between the germline ends. Germline values: CDR1 SQVTM, CDR2 ANQGSEA. This chain's CDR3 is CSVAGVTGELFF. The CDR3 nucleotides are TGCAGCGTTGCAGGGGTCACCGGGGAGCTGTTTTTT.

The chain is built from TRBV5-4 and TRBJ2-7; TRBD1 agrees at 7 bases. The ends lost 1 base at V and 5 bases at J; junction bases unmatched: 9. Germline V CDR1 and CDR2: SGHNT, YYREEE (reference sequence). This CDR3 contains 15 residues. For the CDR3, the DNA is TGTGCCAGCAGCTTGAGAGGGGGCGACTTGGACGAGCAGTACTTC. This translates into CASSLRGGDLDEQYF. Using reference TRBV5-4 and TRBJ2-7 for the parts outside the CDR3, the full variable domain is ETGVTQSPTHLIKTRGQQVTLRCSSQSGHNTVSWYQQALGQGPQFIFQYYREEENGRGNFPPRFSGLQFPNYSSELNVNALELDDSALYLCASSLRGGDLDEQYFGPGTRLTVT.

CDR3 loop: CASSLPLAGGPPADTQYF. In DNA form, the CDR3 reads TGTGCCAGCAGCTTGCCCCTAGCGGGGGGGCCCCCGGCAGATACGCAGTATTTT. J is TRBJ2-3 and V is TRBV5-6, with TRBD2 matching 12 bases. Germline CDR1 reads SGHDT; CDR2 reads YYEEEE. This CDR3 is 18 amino acids long. Germline trimming cut 1 base from V and 4 bases from J; bases unmatched to any gene: 10.

This clone was recorded once. The chain employs TRBV18 and TRBJ1-2, with 9 positions matching TRBD1. Germline-derived CDR1 and CDR2 are KGHSH and LQKENI. This CDR3 is 15 amino acids long. With V trimmed by 3 bases and J by 1 base, 3 bases remained unmatched. CDR3 region: CASSPGQGFNYGYTF. CDR3 coding DNA: TGTGCCAGCTCACCTGGACAGGGGTTTAACTATGGCTACACCTTC.

This chain joins TRBV7-9 and TRBJ1-2, with D possibly TRBD1 on 5 matching bases. Trimming left V 3 bases short and J 8 bases short, with 19 bases between. This CDR3 region has 15 residues. The germline V gene has CDR1 SEHNR and CDR2 FQNEAQ (reference sequence). DNA of the CDR3: TGTGCCAGCAGCTTGACTGGGGCCCGGCAAGAAGGCTACACCTTC. This gives the protein CASSLTGARQEGYTF.

The rearrangement joins TRBV5-6 to TRBJ2-7; TRBD2 might be the D (6 bases). Germline V gives CDR1 SGHDT, CDR2 YYEEEE. The V and J ends lost 3 bases and 5 bases respectively, with 12 bases between them. The CDR3 is made up of 13 amino acids. The CDR3 is CASSSAGSNEQYF. The CDR3, as DNA: TGTGCCAGCAGCTCGGCGGGGTCCAACGAGCAGTACTTC.

The CDR3 bases are TGTGCCAGCAGCAGGGCCCCGGGACAGGGTGGCACCGGGGAGCTGTTTTTT. Translated, it gives CASSRAPGQGGTGELFF. The chain joins TRBV7-9 to TRBJ2-2; 9 positions match TRBD1. The CDR3 covers 17 residues. V lost 5 bases and J lost 4; bases outside the gene matches: 11. Germline V gene sequence: CDR1 SEHNR, CDR2 FQNEAQ (reference sequence).

This chain links TRBV19 with TRBJ1-3, with a tentative D call TRBD1 (6 bases). The CDR3 totals 15 residues. The germline V and J ends were trimmed by 7 bases and 4 bases, with 17 bases remaining between them. The germline gives CDR1 LNHDA, CDR2 SQIVND (reference sequence). CDR3 nucleotides: TGTGCCAGTAATACAGGGCCAGGGCCCGGAAACACCATATATTTT. It is translated as CASNTGPGPGNTIYF.

This clone was observed many times. The rearrangement links TRBV10-3 to TRBJ2-5, with TRBD2 identical over 13 bases. This CDR3 is 16 amino acids long. Germline lookup yields CDR1 ENHRY and CDR2 SYGVKD. The V and J ends lost 5 bases and 2 bases, in that order; junction bases with no gene match: 5. CDR3 bases: TGTGCCATCAGTCATACTAGCGGGGGGGCTCAAGAGACCCAGTACTTC. Protein product: CAISHTSGGAQETQYF.

V usage is TRBV19 and J usage is TRBJ2-7; a possible D gene is TRBD1 (6 bases). The germline V gene encodes CDR1 LNHDA and CDR2 SQIVND (reference sequence). CDR3 size: 11 residues. The ends were cut back, 7 bases at V and 8 bases at J, with 12 bases in the middle. The CDR3 coding sequence is TGTGCCAGTACCGATACAGGGAAGCAGTACTTC. It yields the protein CASTDTGKQYF.

The J gene is TRBJ1-1, the V gene TRBV6-5; no clear D. Trimming took off 6 bases at V and 1 base at J, with 12 bases between the two ends. CDR1 is MNHEY and CDR2 is SVGAGI in the germline V gene. The CDR3 covers 14 residues. This chain's CDR3 is CASRPGSGNTEAFF. For the CDR3, the DNA is TGTGCCAGCAGGCCGGGGTCCGGGAACACTGAAGCTTTCTTT.

This clone was seen only a few times. The gene calls are TRBV5-1 and TRBJ2-5; TRBD1 aligns across 7 bases. The V segment lost 0 bases and the J segment 4 bases; nucleotides outside the gene matches: 3. Germline V CDR1 and CDR2: SGHRS, YFSETQ. This CDR3 is 14 amino acids long. The CDR3 sequence is CASSLVRTGETQYF. The CDR3 DNA reads as TGCGCCAGCAGCTTGGTACGGACAGGAGAGACCCAGTACTTC.

The V call is TRBV5-1, the J call TRBJ1-1; D remains ambiguous. V lost 6 bases and J lost 1, with 16 bases in between. The CDR3 contains 15 residues. Per the germline V gene, CDR1 is SGHRS and CDR2 is YFSETQ. The CDR3 loop reads CASNRLAQANTEAFF. The CDR3, as DNA: TGCGCCAGCAACCGACTCGCCCAAGCGAACACTGAAGCTTTCTTT. The variable domain in full, with the rest retrieved from reference TRBV5-1 and TRBJ1-1, is KAGVTQTPRYLIKTRGQQVTLSCSPISGHRSVSWYQQTPGQGLQFLFEYFSETQRNKGNFPGRFSGRQFSNSRSEMNVSTLELGDSALYLCASNRLAQANTEAFFGQGTRLTVV.

A word on this clone: A read error may account for a junction end that differs from germline. The V gene is TRBV4-3, the J gene TRBJ2-7, with TRBD1 identical over 7 bases. CDR1 is LGHNA and CDR2 is YSLEER in the germline V gene. This CDR3 spans 15 amino acids. The CDR3 protein is CASSQGQGAPYEQHF. CDR3 coding DNA: TGCGCCAGCAGCCAAGGACAGGGAGCGCCCTACGAGCAGCACTTC.

The rearrangement links TRBV5-8 to TRBJ1-2; 9 nucleotides match TRBD1. The CDR3 totals 14 residues. With 2 bases clipped from V and 2 bases from J, the junction kept 1 base outside the gene matches. Germline CDR1 is SGHTS and CDR2 is YDEGEE. The CDR3 bases are TGTGCCAGCAGCTTTGGACAGGGGAACTATGGCTACACCTTC. Translation gives CASSFGQGNYGYTF.